Listed below are T cell receptor beta chains from one sample, sequenced in a study of blood T cell dynamics during melanoma immunotherapy. Sequencing was performed with immunoSEQ multiplex PCR; in TCRdb, only in-frame clones are kept and a portion is missing. Of just over 7,000 clones listed, roughly 84% are singletons. Here the sequenced sample was blood, taken from a patient treated with checkpoint blockade. Every receptor here comes from a human donor with melanoma. The CDR3 runs from the conserved cysteine through the conserved F or W. Fields, in order: J gene, V gene, clone size, CDR3 protein. Only some rows state a clone size, as once, few, many or a class for expanded clones.

TRBJ1-5 TRBV19 . CASSIREPLAQHF
TRBJ1-4 TRBV5-4 few CASSAGGREKLFF
TRBJ1-2 TRBV5-1 . CASSLLEGAVYGYTF
TRBJ1-5 TRBV30 . CAWSVKGYEGPQHF
TRBJ2-7 TRBV5-4 once CASSSGTSGRRAEQYF
TRBJ1-1 TRBV30 . CAWTFRGGLEAFF
TRBJ2-7 TRBV4-1 . CASSQLPPGQGGAGEQYF
TRBJ1-5 TRBV4-2 . CASSQDLFVQPQHF
TRBJ2-7 TRBV7-8 . CASSLAPAGGPYEQYF
TRBJ2-7 TRBV2 . CASIHGRSSYEQYF
TRBJ2-7 TRBV2 few CASSDGVSGNRRYF
TRBJ1-2 TRBV7-2 . CASSHSLRGRPYGYTF
TRBJ1-5 TRBV12-5 . CASGSGDQPQHF
TRBJ2-7 TRBV6-5 . CASGTGAFWEKYF
TRBJ2-7 TRBV2 . CASSRLAGPYEQYF
TRBJ1-4 TRBV7-3 . CASSLWSVDRAATNEKLFF
TRBJ2-7 TRBV9 . CASSVAPTGTYEQYF
TRBJ1-4 TRBV28 few CASSRGQEHEKLFF
TRBJ2-1 TRBV11-2 . CASRLGQGINNEQFF
TRBJ1-1 TRBV6-1 . CASSEIPNEAFF
TRBJ1-2 TRBV19 . CASSARTSVYTF
TRBJ2-7 TRBV7-2 . CASSSEGRDEQYF
TRBJ2-2 TRBV18 . CASSPSGVAGVTGELFF
TRBJ2-6 TRBV7-2 . CASSPWGGRNSGANVLTF
TRBJ2-7 TRBV28 . CASSPGQGPSEQYF
TRBJ2-1 TRBV6-4 . CASSESSSGAGNEQFF
TRBJ1-1 TRBV28 . CASSPGNTEAFF
TRBJ2-7 TRBV6-1 . CASSEGVALIYEQYF
TRBJ2-7 TRBV28 . CASSFLGGLTGLQQYF
TRBJ2-5 TRBV20-1 once CSARVGGGQYF
. TRBV2 once CASSASLSSYEQYF
TRBJ1-5 TRBV19 . CASSIGVQVNQPQHF
TRBJ2-7 TRBV15 . CATSRLAGYEQYF
TRBJ1-1 TRBV11-3 . CASSPGLDTEAFF
TRBJ2-7 TRBV7-8 . CASSPLGTPTYEQYF
TRBJ2-1 TRBV7-3 . CASSLGTRGSNEQFF
TRBJ1-1 TRBV5-4 . CASSFGNTEAFF
TRBJ1-5 TRBV6-4 few CASSDGGTPSNQPQHF
TRBJ1-2 TRBV7-9 . CASSLAGSNYGYTF
TRBJ1-1 TRBV5-5 . CASSPHFGTANTEAFF
TRBJ2-6 TRBV5-1 . CASSLPASGANVLTF
TRBJ1-2 TRBV15 . CATSRGADRVGYTF